These 11 T cell receptor beta chains originate from one sample sequenced in a study of CD4 and CD8 cells across lung adenocarcinoma regions. MiXCR, applied by TCRdb to the PCR reads, yields one record per CDR3 protein. The sample includes about 19,000 distinct CDR3 sequences, about 46% of them seen just once. Input material: CD4+ T cells from the margin of a lung tumor. Receptors were obtained from a male donor with lung adenocarcinoma. The CD4 and CD8 labels of this study may be unreliable.

This clonotype was seen ten or more times. The chain combines TRBV6-1 with TRBJ2-5; D tentatively fits TRBD1 or TRBD2 (6 bases each). The CDR3 totals 13 residues. Per germline, CDR1 MNHNS and CDR2 SASEGT. V lost 4 bases and J 4 bases, leaving 10 bases between the germline ends. CDR3 residues: CASSARGGETQYF. CDR3 DNA sequence: TGTGCCAGCAGTGCCAGGGGAGGAGAGACCCAGTACTTC.

This clonotype was counted only a few times. The chain joins TRBV3-1 to TRBJ1-6; a possible D gene is TRBD1 (5 bases). Germline CDR1 LGHDT, CDR2 YNNKEL (reference sequence). This CDR3 has 17 residues. Between the trimmed V and J ends, which lost 1 base and 5 bases, there was a span of 15 bases. The CDR3 DNA is TGTGCCAGCAGCCAAGGAGCTTGGGGGAGGAATAATTCACCCCTCCACTTT. Its protein product is CASSQGAWGRNNSPLHF.

The chain is built from TRBV6-5 and TRBJ2-1; D perhaps matches TRBD2 (6 bases). The J call could be wrong; TRBJ2-7 is a better fit for the DNA end. The CDR3 length is 16 residues. Germline CDR1 and CDR2: MNHEY and SVGAGI. DNA of the CDR3: TGTGCCAGCAGTTCACGAAGGGACTTAAACTCCTACGAGCAGTACTTC. Translation gives CASSSRRDLNSYEQYF.

The V gene is TRBV4-1, the J gene TRBJ2-7; D is possibly TRBD1 (5 bases). This CDR3 has 16 residues. Per germline, CDR1 MGHRA and CDR2 YSYEKL. Trimming removed 1 base from V and 4 bases from J, with 17 bases in between. CDR3 protein: CASSQGLQGNSYEQYF. In DNA, the CDR3 is TGCGCCAGCAGCCAAGGTCTCCAGGGCAATTCTTACGAGCAGTACTTC.

The V gene is TRBV10-2, the J gene TRBJ2-5; 8 bases map to TRBD2. Germline V gene lookup returns CDR1 WSHSY and CDR2 SAAADI. The CDR3 length is 14 residues. The CDR3 region is CAGSGGAGQETQYF. The CDR3, as DNA: TGCGCGGGCAGCGGGGGCGCAGGCCAAGAGACCCAGTACTTC.

DNA of the CDR3: TGTGCCAGCAGTTACTCAAACAGTGACTCTGGAAACACCATATATTTT. Translated, it gives CASSYSNSDSGNTIYF. This chain links TRBV6-5 with TRBJ1-3; D is unresolved. Trimming removed 0 bases at V and 0 bases at J, with 9 bases between. There are 16 residues in the CDR3. Germline CDR1 reads MNHEY; CDR2 reads SVGAGI.

This chain links TRBV28 with TRBJ1-6; D unresolved. Looked up from germline, CDR1 is MDHEN and CDR2 is SYDVKM. Trimming shortened V by 6 bases and J by 8 bases, and 14 bases separated the two germline ends. This CDR3 comprises 14 residues. This CDR3 reads CASSLPWAYSPLHF. The DNA of the CDR3 is TGTGCCAGCAGCCTCCCGTGGGCCTATTCACCCCTCCACTTT.

Many counts were recorded for this clonotype. The V call is TRBV4-1, the J call TRBJ1-4; D is uncertain. Per germline, CDR1 MGHRA and CDR2 YSYEKL. Trimming took 1 base from V and 0 from J, leaving 15 bases between them. The CDR3 is 18 residues long. The CDR3 region has the DNA TGCGCCAGCAGCCAAGTCTCTGTGGTCAGCTCAACTAATGAAAAACTGTTTTTT. Translated, it gives CASSQVSVVSSTNEKLFF.

Only a few counts were recorded for this clonotype. The J gene is TRBJ2-1, the V gene TRBV20-1; perhaps TRBD2 as D (7 bases). Trimming removed 3 bases from V and 0 bases from J, with 18 bases in between. Germline CDR1 reads DFQATT; CDR2 reads SNEGSKA (reference sequence). This CDR3 has 17 amino acids. The CDR3: CSASGGGRESSYNEQFF. The CDR3 DNA is TGCAGTGCTAGTGGGGGGGGGCGGGAGAGCTCCTACAATGAGCAGTTCTTC.

This clonotype was observed at least ten times. V gene TRBV4-1 combines with J gene TRBJ2-5, with D possibly matching TRBD2 (6 bases). Germline CDR1 MGHRA, CDR2 YSYEKL. This CDR3 has 15 residues. Trimming stripped 1 base from V and 2 bases from J, with 11 bases between. The CDR3 DNA reads as TGCGCCAGCAGCCAAGTTCCGCGGGGACAAGAGACCCAGTACTTC. This translates into CASSQVPRGQETQYF.

J is TRBJ2-5 and V is TRBV6-1; the D gene is possibly TRBD1 (6 bases). There are 15 residues in the CDR3. Deletions cut 9 bases from V and 0 bases from J, with 17 bases between. The germline V gene encodes CDR1 MNHNS and CDR2 SASEGT. The CDR3 loop is CARGQGGRDQETQYF. The CDR3, as DNA: TGTGCCAGGGGCCAAGGGGGACGTGACCAAGAGACCCAGTACTTC.